Below are 20 T cell receptor beta chains sequenced from a single sample in a study of blood T cell repertoires in COVID-19. Using immunoSEQ multiplex PCR, the repertoire was profiled, and TCRdb retains in-frame clones only, with some absent. The sample yields around 200,000 clones, around 79% seen once. Material: peripheral blood. The receptors shown here come from a man between 45 and 60 years old who had recovered from COVID-19.

The rearrangement uses TRBV4-1 and TRBJ2-3, with D tentatively TRBD1 (6 bases). Germline loops: CDR1 MGHRA, CDR2 YSYEKL. The length of the CDR3 is 17 residues. V lost 4 bases and J 3 bases, leaving 20 bases between the germline ends. CDR3 residues: CASSPRGTLHQTDTQYF. CDR3 DNA sequence: TGCGCCAGCAGCCCTAGGGGGACACTTCACCAAACAGATACGCAGTATTTT.

This clone was recorded only once. CDR3 DNA: TGTGCCAGCAGACCTAACAGGGCAAGCTCCTACGAGCAGTACTTC. Residues: CASRPNRASSYEQYF. This sequence joins TRBV28 and TRBJ2-7, with D maybe TRBD1 (6 bases). CDR3 length equals 15 residues. Germline V CDR1 and CDR2: MDHEN, SYDVKM. Trimming removed 6 bases from V and 0 bases from J, with 15 bases in between.

The chain combines TRBV19 with TRBJ1-5; D not resolved. The germline V gene has CDR1 LNHDA and CDR2 SQIVND (reference sequence). The CDR3 consists of 14 residues. V lost 3 bases and J lost 2, with 8 bases in between. The CDR3 sequence is CASSMRSGNQPQHF. The CDR3 nucleotides are TGTGCCAGTAGTATGAGGTCGGGCAATCAGCCCCAGCATTTT.

The chain has TRBV7-3 and TRBJ2-6, with D tentatively TRBD2 (6 bases). Germline CDR1 SGHTA, CDR2 FQGTGA. The CDR3 covers 15 residues. Deletions cut 2 bases from V and 2 bases from J, with 7 bases between. CDR3 sequence (DNA): TGTGCCAGCAGCTTAGGAGGGCCTGGGGCCAACGTCCTGACTTTC. Protein: CASSLGGPGANVLTF.

The V gene is TRBV6-5, the J gene TRBJ2-3, with 8 bases fitting TRBD1. Germline assignment: CDR1 MNHEY and CDR2 SVGAGI. The J segment lost 4 bases and the V segment lost 6 bases, leaving 6 bases of the junction unmatched. The CDR3 is made up of 14 amino acids. CDR3 in DNA: TGTGCCAGCAGGTGGACAGGGTCGGCAGATACGCAGTATTTT. Residues: CASRWTGSADTQYF.

The rearrangement uses TRBV9 and TRBJ2-3; D not certain. Germline CDR1 reads SGDLS; CDR2 reads YYNGEE. The CDR3 spans 14 residues. V shed 1 base and J shed 6 bases, with 12 bases lying between them. The CDR3 sequence is CASSVFQVADTQYF. The CDR3 bases are TGTGCCAGCAGCGTATTTCAGGTGGCGGATACGCAGTATTTT. Together with reference TRBV9 and TRBJ2-3, the CDR3 gives the full variable domain: DSGVTQTPKHLITATGQRVTLRCSPRSGDLSVYWYQQSLDQGLQFLIQYYNGEERAKGNILERFSAQQFPDLHSELNLSSLELGDSALYFCASSVFQVADTQYFGPGTRLTVL.

This clone was counted between two and nine times. The chain uses TRBV12-3 or TRBV12-4 and TRBJ2-5; D ambiguous. Trimming removed 3 bases at V and 5 bases at J, with 10 bases between. The CDR3 length is 13 residues. CDR3 DNA: TGTGCCAGCAGTTTGCAGATGGTTGAGACCCAGTACTTC. This gives the protein CASSLQMVETQYF.

The chain recombines TRBV21-1 with TRBJ2-2; TRBD2 was called by the table and not checked on the DNA. TRBV21-1 is reported as a pseudogene. The CDR3 spans 13 residues. CDR3 nucleotide sequence: TGTGCCAGCAGAAACTCGAACACCGGGGAGCTGTTTTTT. Amino acid sequence: CASRNSNTGELFF.

This clone has just a few counts. This sequence joins TRBV5-6 and TRBJ1-5; D is perhaps TRBD1 (6 bases). CDR3 length: 16 residues. V was clipped by 4 bases and J by 1 base, with 15 bases between them. Germline-derived CDR1 and CDR2 are SGHDT and YYEEEE. CDR3 in amino acids: CASSPTTGPSNQPQHF. The CDR3, as DNA: TGTGCCAGCAGCCCGACGACAGGACCAAGCAATCAGCCCCAGCATTTT. The whole variable domain, filled in from reference TRBV5-6 and TRBJ1-5, reads DAGVTQSPTHLIKTRGQQVTLRCSPKSGHDTVSWYQQALGQGPQFIFQYYEEEERQRGNFPDRFSGHQFPNYSSELNVNALLLGDSALYLCASSPTTGPSNQPQHFGDGTRLSIL.

The chain couples TRBV12-5 to TRBJ2-3; 8 positions match TRBD1. Germline assignment: CDR1 LGHNT and CDR2 FRNRAP. J lost 9 bases, V lost 6 bases, and 8 bases had no gene match. The CDR3 sequence is 13 residues long. CDR3 amino acids: CASGPPDRETQYF. Here the CDR3 DNA reads TGTGCTAGTGGCCCTCCGGACAGGGAAACGCAGTATTTT.

The J gene is TRBJ2-1, the V gene TRBV13; 14 bases fit TRBD2. The V gene end was trimmed by 5 bases and the J gene end by 5 bases; junction bases not matched to a gene: 5. CDR3 length equals 16 residues. In germline, CDR1 is PRHDT, CDR2 FYEKMQ (reference sequence). The CDR3 bases are TGTGCCAGCAGCCACTTGGGACTAGCGGGAGACAATGAGCAGTTCTTC. Translation gives CASSHLGLAGDNEQFF.

The chain combines TRBV19 with TRBJ1-1, with 8 nucleotides matching TRBD1. The junction had 6 bases not matched to a gene; V was cut back by 4 bases and J by 5 bases. The CDR3 is 14 amino acids. The V gene's germline CDR1 is LNHDA and CDR2 SQIVND (reference sequence). CDR3 amino acids: CASSRIQGDTEAFF. For the CDR3, the DNA is TGTGCCAGTAGTAGAATACAGGGGGATACTGAAGCTTTCTTT.

In its sample, this clone was seen once. This chain links TRBV5-1 with TRBJ2-1, with a weak D call TRBD1 (5 bases). Germline CDR1 and CDR2: SGHRS and YFSETQ. The V gene lost 2 bases and the J gene lost 9 bases, with 12 bases spanning the gap. The CDR3 contains 13 residues. CDR3 amino acids: CASSLPTVIEQFF. The DNA for the CDR3 is TGCGCCAGCAGCTTACCGACAGTGATTGAGCAGTTCTTC.

This chain uses TRBV4-1 with TRBJ1-2; D gene ambiguous. This CDR3 has 15 residues. Germline V gene data show CDR1 as MGHRA and CDR2 as YSYEKL. The ends were cut back, 4 bases at V and 0 bases at J, with 12 bases in the middle. CDR3 coding DNA: TGCGCCAGCAGCCCAGGCCCAGCCGCTAACTATGGCTACACCTTC. Translated, it gives CASSPGPAANYGYTF.

The chain carries TRBV5-1 and TRBJ1-4; D uncertain. V was clipped by 0 bases and J by 4 bases, with 10 bases between them. CDR1 and CDR2 (germline): SGHRS, YFSETQ. The CDR3 loop spans 15 amino acids. The CDR3 loop reads CASSLGSGFNEKLFF. CDR3 nucleotide sequence: TGCGCCAGCAGCTTGGGGTCAGGTTTTAATGAAAAACTGTTTTTT.

V is TRBV15 and J is TRBJ1-1, with TRBD1 identical over 9 bases. CDR1 and CDR2 (germline): LNHNV, YYDKDF (reference sequence). Germline trimming cut 4 bases from V and 6 bases from J; bases unmatched to any gene: 15. This CDR3 is 17 amino acids long. The CDR3 protein is CATSKHRGRDLTSEAFF. CDR3 in DNA: TGTGCCACCAGCAAGCACAGGGGGCGCGACTTAACGTCTGAAGCTTTCTTT.

This clone was detected once. The chain has TRBV5-6 and TRBJ2-7; TRBD1 aligns across 7 bases. Germline CDR1 and CDR2: SGHDT and YYEEEE. V shed 0 bases and J 5 bases; nucleotides not matched to a gene: 8. The CDR3 consists of 15 residues. The CDR3, as DNA: TGTGCCAGCAGCTTGGTAGGCCAGGGGGTTGACGAGCAGTACTTC. Amino acid sequence: CASSLVGQGVDEQYF.

This chain uses TRBV18 with TRBJ2-7, with 11 bases fitting TRBD1. The junction had 6 bases not matched to a gene; V was cut back by 3 bases and J by 2 bases. This CDR3 region has 16 residues. CDR1 KGHSH and CDR2 LQKENI come from the germline V gene. The chain's CDR3 is CASSPGDRGKTYEQYF. The CDR3 nucleotides read TGTGCCAGCTCACCCGGGGACAGGGGGAAAACCTACGAGCAGTACTTC.

This clone was seen just once. The chain is built from TRBV5-5 and TRBJ2-5; D is perhaps TRBD2 (6 bases). The V end lost 4 bases, the J end lost 4 bases, and 14 bases lay between the germline ends. Per the germline V gene, CDR1 is SGHKS and CDR2 is YYEKEE (reference sequence). This CDR3 has 14 amino acids. The DNA for the CDR3 is TGTGCCAGCAGCCCCCGACTAGAGACAGAGACCCAGTACTTC. As protein: CASSPRLETETQYF. Drawing the rest from reference TRBV5-5 and TRBJ2-5, the complete variable domain is DAGVTQSPTHLIKTRGQQVTLRCSPISGHKSVSWYQQVLGQGPQFIFQYYEKEERGRGNFPDRFSARQFPNYSSELNVNALLLGDSALYLCASSPRLETETQYFGPGTRLLVL.

The V call is TRBV5-5, the J call TRBJ1-1; TRBD1 is a possible D gene (5 bases). Germline V gene lookup returns CDR1 SGHKS and CDR2 YYEKEE (reference sequence). CDR3 length: 14 amino acids. V was pared by 0 bases and J by 8 bases, with 14 bases between. The DNA for the CDR3 is TGTGCCAGCAGCTTGGGCCAGGGCATAGGGGAAGCTTTCTTT. Its protein is CASSLGQGIGEAFF.